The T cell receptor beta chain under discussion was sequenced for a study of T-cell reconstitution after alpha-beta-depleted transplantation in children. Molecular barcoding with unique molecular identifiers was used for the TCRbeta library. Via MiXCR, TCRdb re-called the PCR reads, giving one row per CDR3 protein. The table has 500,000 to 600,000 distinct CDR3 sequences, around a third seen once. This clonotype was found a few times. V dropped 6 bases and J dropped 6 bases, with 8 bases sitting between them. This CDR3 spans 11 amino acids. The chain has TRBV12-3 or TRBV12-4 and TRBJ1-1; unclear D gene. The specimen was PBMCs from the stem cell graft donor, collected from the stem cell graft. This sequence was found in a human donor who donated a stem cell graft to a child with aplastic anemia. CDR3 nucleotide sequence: TGTGCCAGCAGCTGGGGTTCTGAAGCTTTCTTT. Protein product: CASSWGSEAFF.